This entry lists 31 T cell receptor beta chains sequenced from one sample in a study of memory CD4+ T cells and cytomegalovirus serostatus. Assay: immunoSEQ multiplex PCR; the TCRdb copy retains only in-frame clones and omits some. The repertoire holds over 40,000 clones, with around four fifths as singletons. The sort gate was single viable CD3+CD4+CD8-CD45RO+ cells for memory CD4+ T cells. The sample taken for sequencing was memory CD4+ T cells from blood. The source is an adult in good health and CMV-seropositive.

This clone appeared once. V is TRBV19 and J is TRBJ1-2; weak D call: TRBD1 (6 bases). Germline-derived CDR1 and CDR2 are LNHDA and SQIVND (reference sequence). Trimming took 3 bases from V and 3 from J, leaving 8 bases between them. The CDR3 covers 13 residues. DNA of the CDR3: TGTGCCAGTAGTATTAGGGGGGACTATGGCTACACCTTC. This encodes CASSIRGDYGYTF. Drawing the rest from reference TRBV19 and TRBJ1-2, the complete variable domain is DGGITQSPKYLFRKEGQNVTLSCEQNLNHDAMYWYRQDPGQGLRLIYYSQIVNDFQKGDIAEGYSVSREKKESFPLTVTSAQKNPTAFYLCASSIRGDYGYTFGSGTRLTVV.

This clone was detected a few times. The chain recombines TRBV2 with TRBJ1-1, with 7 bases matching TRBD1. Germline assignment: CDR1 SNHLY and CDR2 FYNNEI. This CDR3 region has 15 residues. The V gene end was trimmed by 7 bases and the J gene end by 1 base; junction bases not matched to a gene: 9. The CDR3 reads CASTDRTYSNTEAFF. The CDR3 region has the DNA TGTGCCAGCACGGACAGGACCTACTCGAACACTGAAGCTTTCTTT.

This clone was seen a single time. The V gene is TRBV7-9, the J gene TRBJ1-5; TRBD1 might be the D (6 bases). Germline loops: CDR1 SEHNR, CDR2 FQNEAQ (reference sequence). V lost 5 bases and J 4 bases, leaving 18 bases between the germline ends. There are 16 residues in the CDR3. Written as DNA, the CDR3 is TGTGCCAGCAGCACCGGGCGAGGGGGTCCAAATCAGCCCCAGCATTTT. Translating gives CASSTGRGGPNQPQHF.

The gene calls are TRBV29-1 and TRBJ1-2; 11 bases are shared with TRBD1. The CDR3 loop spans 15 amino acids. Germline CDR1 and CDR2: SQVTM and ANQGSEA. Trimming took 6 bases from V and 4 from J; bases not matched to a gene: 10. CDR3 coding DNA: TGCAGCGTCGCCGGGGGACAGGGGGGCAGCTATGGCTACACCTTC. Amino acids: CSVAGGQGGSYGYTF.

V and J are TRBV9 and TRBJ1-3; the D gene is possibly TRBD1 (6 bases). Germline CDR1 is SGDLS and CDR2 is YYNGEE. The CDR3 consists of 12 residues. Trimming removed 0 bases at V and 9 bases at J, with 7 bases between. CDR3 residues: CASSVEGVTIYF. CDR3 DNA: TGTGCCAGCAGCGTAGAGGGGGTCACCATATATTTT.

By share, this clone counts as medium-sized. The rearrangement joins TRBV15 to TRBJ2-5; D might be TRBD2 (6 bases). V was trimmed by 6 bases and J by 0 bases, leaving 11 bases between them. Per the germline V gene, CDR1 is LNHNV and CDR2 is YYDKDF (reference sequence). The length of the CDR3 is 14 residues. The CDR3: CATSDGGDQETQYF. CDR3 DNA: TGTGCCACCAGTGATGGCGGGGACCAAGAGACCCAGTACTTC. Full variable domain (outside the CDR3, taken from reference TRBV15 and TRBJ2-5): DAMVIQNPRYQVTQFGKPVTLSCSQTLNHNVMYWYQQKSSQAPKLLFHYYDKDFNNEADTPDNFQSRRPNTSFCFLDIRSPGLGDTAMYLCATSDGGDQETQYFGPGTRLLVL.

About this clone: The CDR3 carries no conserved terminal phenylalanine or tryptophan, so it likely arises from a read error. The DNA is omitted, as the CDR3 cannot be located on it reliably, and the CDR3 follows TCRdb's listing. The V call is TRBV5-4, the J call TRBJ1-1; TRBD1 is taken as the D call from the table, unchecked against the DNA. Germline V CDR1 and CDR2: SGHNT, YYREEE (reference sequence). The CDR3 region is 9 residues in length, termini included. The CDR3 loop is CASSLRTGK.

The V gene is TRBV29-1, the J gene TRBJ2-5, with D perhaps given as TRBD1 or TRBD2 (6 bases each). This CDR3 is 14 amino acids long. From germline, CDR1 is SQVTM and CDR2 ANQGSEA. Trimming removed 4 bases from V and 2 bases from J, with 14 bases in between. The CDR3 coding sequence is TGCAGCGTTGTGGAGGGGGACGTTCAAGAGACCCAGTACTTC. As protein: CSVVEGDVQETQYF.

This CDR3 is CASSPGTGGERQYF. The CDR3 DNA is TGTGCCAGCTCACCAGGGACAGGGGGAGAGCGGCAGTACTTC. This chain connects TRBV18 to TRBJ2-7; TRBD1 matches 11 bases. Germline CDR1 KGHSH, CDR2 LQKENI. V lost 2 bases to trimming and J lost 9 bases; unmatched junction nucleotides: 6. This CDR3 has 14 amino acids.

This rearrangement joins TRBV19 to TRBJ2-2, with 9 bases that match TRBD2. In germline, CDR1 is LNHDA, CDR2 SQIVND (reference sequence). Trimming took 7 bases from V and 6 from J; bases not matched to a gene: 9. The CDR3 consists of 15 residues. CDR3 DNA: TGTGCCAGTAATAGCGGGGGCCGCGGTTCCGGGGAGCTGTTTTTT. Protein product: CASNSGGRGSGELFF.

V usage is TRBV2 and J usage is TRBJ2-1, with D hard to call. The CDR3 consists of 13 residues. The V end was cut by 4 bases, the J end by 9 bases, with 13 bases between. Germline assignment: CDR1 SNHLY and CDR2 FYNNEI. The CDR3 is CASSVGLDGEQFF. In DNA, the CDR3 is TGTGCCAGCAGTGTGGGGTTGGATGGTGAGCAGTTCTTC. The entire variable domain, with the rest obtained from reference TRBV2 and TRBJ2-1, is as follows: EPEVTQTPSHQVTQMGQEVILRCVPISNHLYFYWYRQILGQKVEFLVSFYNNEISEKSEIFDDQFSVERPDGSNFTLKIRSTKLEDSAMYFCASSVGLDGEQFFGPGTRLTVL.

The chain employs TRBV2 and TRBJ2-7, with 8 bases aligning to TRBD2. The germline gives CDR1 SNHLY, CDR2 FYNNEI. V lost 7 bases to trimming and J lost 6 bases; unmatched junction nucleotides: 14. The CDR3 sequence is 15 residues long. The CDR3 DNA reads as TGTGCCAGCACACTGGGGGGACTAGACCCCCTCGAGCAGTACTTC. As protein: CASTLGGLDPLEQYF.

The rearrangement joins TRBV29-1 to TRBJ2-7; no firm D call. CDR1 SQVTM and CDR2 ANQGSEA come from the germline V gene. The CDR3 sequence is 14 residues long. The ends were cut back, 3 bases at V and 0 bases at J, with 12 bases in the middle. This CDR3 is CSVERHGDSYEQYF. CDR3 DNA: TGCAGCGTTGAGCGGCACGGAGACTCCTACGAGCAGTACTTC.

The V call is TRBV2, the J call TRBJ1-1; D is undetermined. Trimming took off 8 bases at V and 3 bases at J, with 13 bases between the two ends. The CDR3 length is 13 residues. Germline loops: CDR1 SNHLY, CDR2 FYNNEI. As DNA, the CDR3 is TGTGCCAGCTCGTCCGAGGTGGACACTGAAGCTTTCTTT. Amino acid sequence: CASSSEVDTEAFF.

DNA for the CDR3: TGTGCCAGCAGCTCAGACTATGGCTACACCTTC. It encodes CASSSDYGYTF. The rearrangement joins TRBV4-2 to TRBJ1-2, with D unresolved. V shed 5 bases and J shed 3 bases, with 4 bases lying between them. Per the germline V gene, CDR1 is LGHNA and CDR2 is YNFKEQ. This CDR3 has 11 amino acids.

This clone was picked up one time. V is TRBV5-1 and J is TRBJ2-5; TRBD2 matches 14 bases. J lost 4 bases, V lost 0 bases, and 2 bases had no gene match. Germline CDR1 and CDR2: SGHRS and YFSETQ. The CDR3 contains 16 residues. The chain's CDR3 is CASSLAGLAGGETQYF. The CDR3 DNA sequence: TGCGCCAGCAGCTTGGCTGGACTAGCGGGGGGAGAGACCCAGTACTTC.

Points on this clone: A much larger clone is a single base away; this may be a read error. The same CDR3 is also encoded by other DNA sequences in this sample. CDR3 DNA sequence: TGTGCTAGCAGCTTAGGGGTCAGGGAGAAAGCTTTCTTT. This codes for CASSLGVREKAFF. The chain has TRBV11-3 and TRBJ1-1; D is possibly TRBD1 (5 bases). The CDR3 length is 13 residues. CDR1 SGHNT and CDR2 YENEEA come from the germline V gene.

This chain uses TRBV5-1 with TRBJ2-3; the D gene is possibly TRBD1 (6 bases). The CDR3 spans 18 residues. Trimming cost V 3 bases and J 0 bases, with 20 bases left between them. Looked up from germline, CDR1 is SGHRS and CDR2 is YFSETQ. The CDR3 DNA reads as TGCGCCAGCAGCTGGCGTCCCGGGACATCAACTAGCACAGATACGCAGTATTTT. Protein sequence: CASSWRPGTSTSTDTQYF.

The chain has TRBV7-2 and TRBJ1-2, with 10 bases that match TRBD1. Trimming at V came to 4 bases and at J to 2 bases, leaving 4 bases not matched to a gene. CDR1 SGHTA and CDR2 FQGNSA come from the germline V gene. The CDR3 is 15 residues long. The CDR3 coding sequence is TGTGCCAGCAGCTCGCCGGGACAGGGGAACTATGGCTACACCTTC. Translating gives CASSSPGQGNYGYTF.

The chain couples TRBV2 to TRBJ2-7; no clear D. Germline CDR1 reads SNHLY; CDR2 reads FYNNEI. The CDR3 length is 14 residues. V lost 7 bases and J lost 0, with 13 bases in between. CDR3 coding DNA: TGTGCCAGCAACCGAAAGGTAACCTCCTACGAGCAGTACTTC. Protein sequence: CASNRKVTSYEQYF.

This clone was counted between two and nine times. V and J are TRBV5-1 and TRBJ2-5; 14 nucleotides line up with TRBD2. Per germline, CDR1 SGHRS and CDR2 YFSETQ. This CDR3 region has 15 residues. Trimming removed 3 bases from V and 3 bases from J; junction bases left unmatched: 1. This CDR3 reads CASSSGLAGEETQYF. The CDR3 nucleotides read TGCGCCAGCAGCTCGGGACTAGCGGGGGAAGAGACCCAGTACTTC.

CDR3 nucleotide sequence: TGTGCCAGCAGCTTCCAGGCAGGGCAAGAGCAGTACTTC. It codes for CASSFQAGQEQYF. The V gene is TRBV5-8, the J gene TRBJ2-7, with D maybe TRBD1 (5 bases). The V gene lost 2 bases and the J gene lost 7 bases, with 13 bases spanning the gap. Germline CDR1 SGHTS, CDR2 YDEGEE. The CDR3 is 13 amino acids. The full variable domain, its missing parts supplied by reference TRBV5-8 and TRBJ2-7, is EAGVTQSPTHLIKTRGQQATLRCSPISGHTSVYWYQQALGLGLQFLLWYDEGEERNRGNFPPRFSGRQFPNYSSELNVNALELEDSALYLCASSFQAGQEQYFGPGTRLTVT.

The chain couples TRBV7-2 to TRBJ2-1; 7 nucleotides align to TRBD2. The V segment lost 2 bases and the J segment 8 bases; nucleotides outside the gene matches: 6. CDR3 length: 14 amino acids. Germline V gene sequence: CDR1 SGHTA, CDR2 FQGNSA. The CDR3 DNA is TGTGCCAGCAGCTTATCGGGGGGAGGCGATGAGCAGTTCTTC. It is translated as CASSLSGGGDEQFF. Filled out from reference TRBV7-2 and TRBJ2-1, the complete variable domain reads GAGVSQSPSNKVTEKGKDVELRCDPISGHTALYWYRQSLGQGLEFLIYFQGNSAPDKSGLPSDRFSAERTGGSVSTLTIQRTQQEDSAVYLCASSLSGGGDEQFFGPGTRLTVL.

The chain uses TRBV7-2 and TRBJ1-2; 7 nucleotides align to TRBD1. The CDR3 spans 13 residues. The junction had 2 bases not matched to a gene; V was cut back by 0 bases and J by 7 bases. Looked up from germline, CDR1 is SGHTA and CDR2 is FQGNSA. The CDR3 DNA reads as TGTGCCAGCAGCTTAGCGGCAGGGGGTGGCTACACCTTC. This gives the protein CASSLAAGGGYTF.

The CDR3 loop reads CASSPGLNSNQPQHF. As DNA, the CDR3 is TGTGCCAGCTCACCAGGCCTAAATAGCAATCAGCCCCAGCATTTT. This chain links TRBV18 with TRBJ1-5; D gene uncertain. The CDR3 is made up of 15 amino acids. The germline V gene has CDR1 KGHSH and CDR2 LQKENI. V was clipped by 2 bases and J by 0 bases, with 8 bases between them.

The CDR3 region has the DNA TGCGCCAGCAGCTTGGGTTTAAGGCCCCTGAACACTGAAGCTTTCTTT. This sequence encodes CASSLGLRPLNTEAFF. The chain uses TRBV5-1 and TRBJ1-1; D uncertain. Between the trimmed V and J ends, which lost 0 bases and 0 bases, there was a span of 12 bases. The CDR3 runs 16 residues. The germline gives CDR1 SGHRS, CDR2 YFSETQ.

This chain connects TRBV5-1 to TRBJ1-2; 8 bases are shared with TRBD1. This CDR3 contains 16 residues. V lost 4 bases to trimming and J lost 3 bases; unmatched junction nucleotides: 11. Germline CDR1 reads SGHRS; CDR2 reads YFSETQ. Here the CDR3 DNA reads TGCGCCAGCAGCCAAGAGGCAGGGGGCCTGGACTATGGCTACACCTTC. It is translated as CASSQEAGGLDYGYTF.

V and J are TRBV10-3 and TRBJ2-5, with a tentative D call TRBD2 (6 bases). The CDR3 totals 14 residues. Trimming removed 0 bases from V and 8 bases from J, with 13 bases in between. Germline loops: CDR1 ENHRY, CDR2 SYGVKD. The CDR3 DNA reads as TGTGCCATCAGTGAGTCGCTGACGGGGGAAACCCAGTACTTC. This sequence encodes CAISESLTGETQYF.

The chain combines TRBV28 with TRBJ2-6; D gene ambiguous. Trimming left V 5 bases short and J 0 bases short, with 5 bases between. The germline V gene has CDR1 MDHEN and CDR2 SYDVKM. The CDR3 contains 14 residues. In nucleotides, the CDR3 is TGTGCCAGCAGTCCGTTCTCTGGGGCCAACGTCCTGACTTTC. Translated: CASSPFSGANVLTF.

The chain employs TRBV11-2 and TRBJ2-2; TRBD2 matches at 8 bases. This CDR3 is 16 amino acids long. V shed 3 bases and J 4 bases; nucleotides not matched to a gene: 7. Germline loops: CDR1 SGHAT, CDR2 FQNNGV. In nucleotides, the CDR3 is TGTGCCAGCAGCTTCCCACTAGCGGTCACCACCGGGGAGCTGTTTTTT. Translating it yields CASSFPLAVTTGELFF. Based on the CDR3 plus reference TRBV11-2 and TRBJ2-2, the full variable domain is EAGVAQSPRYKIIEKRQSVAFWCNPISGHATLYWYQQILGQGPKLLIQFQNNGVVDDSQLPKDRFSAERLKGVDSTLKIQPAKLEDSAVYLCASSFPLAVTTGELFFGEGSRLTVL.

This clone was seen more than once but under ten times. The chain has TRBV6-5 and TRBJ1-1; D might be TRBD1 (5 bases). Germline CDR1 MNHEY, CDR2 SVGAGI. Between the trimmed V and J ends, which lost 1 base and 6 bases, there was a span of 6 bases. This CDR3 region has 12 residues. As DNA, the CDR3 is TGTGCCAGCAGTTACTTAGGGGCTGAAGCTTTCTTT. It is translated as CASSYLGAEAFF.